These 13 T cell receptor beta chains originate from one sample sequenced in a study of T cells after yellow fever vaccination. TCRdb redid the calling of the 5' RACE reads with MiXCR, one entry per CDR3 protein. The sample holds 320,000 or so distinct CDR3 sequences, approximately 8% seen once. The specimen was PBMCs, collected more than 40 days after the first yellow fever vaccination. All receptors derive from a man younger than 35 who received the YFV17D yellow fever vaccine.

The chain recombines TRBV7-9 with TRBJ2-7, with D perhaps matching TRBD2 (6 bases). CDR3 length: 15 amino acids. V lost 3 bases to trimming and J lost 0 bases, with 12 bases between them. Germline loops: CDR1 SEHNR, CDR2 FQNEAQ (reference sequence). In nucleotides, the CDR3 is TGTGCCAGCAGCTTGGGGGACTGGAGCTCCTACGAGCAGTACTTC. Its protein is CASSLGDWSSYEQYF. Supplemented by reference TRBV7-9 and TRBJ2-7, the full variable domain reads DTGVSQNPRHKITKRGQNVTFRCDPISEHNRLYWYRQTLGQGPEFLTYFQNEAQLEKSRLLSDRFSAERPKGSFSTLEIQRTEQGDSAMYLCASSLGDWSSYEQYFGPGTRLTVT.

This sequence joins TRBV29-1 and TRBJ2-3, with 10 bases matching TRBD1. Trimming at V came to 5 bases and at J to 2 bases, leaving 10 bases not matched to a gene. Germline CDR1 reads SQVTM; CDR2 reads ANQGSEA. The CDR3 spans 16 residues. The CDR3 here is CSVLPGQGSHTDTQYF. The CDR3 DNA follows: TGCAGCGTTCTTCCGGGACAGGGGTCTCACACAGATACGCAGTATTTT.

This chain joins TRBV19 and TRBJ2-7, with D uncertain. The CDR3 is 16 residues long. The V end lost 6 bases, the J end lost 3 bases, and 21 bases lay between the germline ends. The V gene's germline CDR1 is LNHDA and CDR2 SQIVND (reference sequence). The CDR3 DNA follows: TGTGCCAGTAGGCGTCCTAACTCCTATGAGATCTACGAGCAGTACTTC. Its protein product is CASRRPNSYEIYEQYF.

The table lists this clonotype with many counts. This chain connects TRBV5-4 to TRBJ2-5, with D tentatively TRBD1 (5 bases). Germline lookup yields CDR1 SGHNT and CDR2 YYREEE (reference sequence). V shed 4 bases and J shed 5 bases, with 15 bases lying between them. The CDR3 has 14 amino acids. The CDR3 sequence is CASSLQGAEETQYF. The CDR3 DNA follows: TGTGCCAGCAGCCTCCAGGGTGCGGAGGAGACCCAGTACTTC.

This clonotype has a handful of counts. The genes are TRBV7-2 and TRBJ2-5; D might be TRBD1 (5 bases). Per the germline V gene, CDR1 is SGHTA and CDR2 is FQGNSA. The CDR3 has 13 amino acids. Trimming cost V 8 bases and J 4 bases, with 14 bases left between them. CDR3 in amino acids: CASGRALRETQYF. The CDR3 coding sequence is TGTGCCAGCGGCAGGGCCCTAAGAGAGACCCAGTACTTC.

There are a few counts of this clonotype. The chain recombines TRBV6-2 or TRBV6-3 with TRBJ2-1; D may correspond to TRBD1 or TRBD2 (6 bases each). CDR3 length: 15 residues. Trimming removed 4 bases at V and 2 bases at J, with 12 bases between. Germline lookup yields CDR1 MNHEY and CDR2 SVGEGT. For the CDR3, the DNA is TGTGCCAGCAGTTTAAGGGGGGCCGCCTACAATGAGCAGTTCTTC. Translating it yields CASSLRGAAYNEQFF.

This clonotype was found many times. The chain couples TRBV6-5 to TRBJ1-1, with 7 positions matching TRBD1. CDR1 and CDR2 (germline): MNHEY, SVGAGI. The CDR3 sequence is 15 residues long. V gave up 2 bases and J gave up 5 bases; unmatched junction bases: 8. CDR3 loop: CASSYRGGIGTEAFF. For the CDR3, the DNA is TGTGCCAGCAGTTACCGAGGGGGCATAGGGACTGAAGCTTTCTTT.

This clonotype appeared a few times. DNA of the CDR3: TGTGCCAGCAGCCAATGGACGTGGGACACTGAAGCTTTCTTT. It yields the protein CASSQWTWDTEAFF. This chain connects TRBV3-1 to TRBJ1-1; the D is unclear. Looked up from germline, CDR1 is LGHDT and CDR2 is YNNKEL (reference sequence). CDR3 length equals 14 residues. V shed 2 bases and J shed 3 bases, with 10 bases lying between them.

The chain employs TRBV7-2 and TRBJ2-3; 8 bases fit TRBD1. Germline-derived CDR1 and CDR2 are SGHTA and FQGNSA. The CDR3 length is 17 residues. Unmatched junction bases numbered 15, after V lost 6 bases and J lost 4 bases. CDR3: CASSYSQGARLADTQYF. DNA for the CDR3: TGTGCCAGCAGTTATAGTCAGGGGGCGCGTTTGGCAGATACGCAGTATTTT.

This clonotype was observed a few times. The chain recombines TRBV4-2 with TRBJ1-2; the match to TRBD1 covers 8 bases. Germline CDR1 LGHNA, CDR2 YNFKEQ. With V trimmed by 0 bases and J by 2 bases, 11 bases remained unmatched. The CDR3 spans 18 residues. The CDR3 sequence is CASSQDRPRQGSNYGYTF. CDR3 DNA: TGTGCCAGCAGCCAAGATAGACCGAGACAGGGGTCGAACTATGGCTACACCTTC.

This clonotype was counted a few times. This sequence joins TRBV18 and TRBJ2-7, with D perhaps matching TRBD1 (5 bases). Trimming shortened V by 3 bases and J by 0 bases, and 9 bases separated the two germline ends. In germline, CDR1 is KGHSH, CDR2 LQKENI. CDR3 size: 14 residues. The CDR3, as DNA: TGTGCCAGCTCACCGGGGCACTTCTCCTACGAGCAGTACGTC. Translation gives CASSPGHFSYEQYV.

This clonotype was detected a few times. This chain joins TRBV28 and TRBJ1-1, with 7 bases matching TRBD1. Germline V gene sequence: CDR1 MDHEN, CDR2 SYDVKM. The ends lost 8 bases at V and 1 base at J; junction bases unmatched: 16. This CDR3 has 17 residues. The CDR3 spells CASSPLAGGTPNTEAFF. The CDR3 nucleotides are TGTGCCAGCTCGCCATTGGCAGGGGGGACCCCGAACACTGAAGCTTTCTTT.

V usage is TRBV12-3 or TRBV12-4 and J usage is TRBJ1-6; TRBD1 aligns across 9 bases. The CDR3 has 15 residues. V was clipped by 6 bases and J by 6 bases; unmatched bases: 6. CDR3 nucleotide sequence: TGTGCCAGCAGCCTCGGGACAGGGAGTAATTCACCCCTCCACTTT. It yields the protein CASSLGTGSNSPLHF.